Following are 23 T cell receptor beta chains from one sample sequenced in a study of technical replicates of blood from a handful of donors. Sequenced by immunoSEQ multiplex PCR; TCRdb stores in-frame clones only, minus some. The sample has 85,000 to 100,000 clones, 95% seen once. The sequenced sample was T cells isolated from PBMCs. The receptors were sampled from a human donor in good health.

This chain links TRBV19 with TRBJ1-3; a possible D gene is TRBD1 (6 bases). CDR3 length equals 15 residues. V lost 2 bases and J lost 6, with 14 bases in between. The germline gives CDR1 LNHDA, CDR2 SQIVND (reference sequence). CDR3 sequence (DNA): TGTGCCAGTAGTATATTGGGGGCAGCGGAAAACACCATATATTTT. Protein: CASSILGAAENTIYF.

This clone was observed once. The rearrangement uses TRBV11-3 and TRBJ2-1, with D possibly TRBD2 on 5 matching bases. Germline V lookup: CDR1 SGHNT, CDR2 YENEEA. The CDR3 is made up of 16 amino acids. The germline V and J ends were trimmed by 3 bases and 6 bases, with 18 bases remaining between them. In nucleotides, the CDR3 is TGTGCCAGCAGCTTCAGACCCAGCGAGGGAATCAATGAGCAGTTCTTC. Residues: CASSFRPSEGINEQFF.

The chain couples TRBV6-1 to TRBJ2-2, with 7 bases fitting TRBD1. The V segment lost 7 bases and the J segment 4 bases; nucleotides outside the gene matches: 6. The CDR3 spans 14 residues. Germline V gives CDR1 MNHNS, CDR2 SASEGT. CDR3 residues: CASIRTGATGELFF. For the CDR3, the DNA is TGTGCCAGCATAAGAACAGGGGCCACCGGGGAGCTGTTTTTT.

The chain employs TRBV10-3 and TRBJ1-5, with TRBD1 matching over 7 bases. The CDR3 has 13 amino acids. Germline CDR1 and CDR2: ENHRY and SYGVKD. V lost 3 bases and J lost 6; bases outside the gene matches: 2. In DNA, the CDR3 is TGTGCCATCAGTGACAGGGACAGTCAGCCCCAGCATTTT. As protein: CAISDRDSQPQHF.

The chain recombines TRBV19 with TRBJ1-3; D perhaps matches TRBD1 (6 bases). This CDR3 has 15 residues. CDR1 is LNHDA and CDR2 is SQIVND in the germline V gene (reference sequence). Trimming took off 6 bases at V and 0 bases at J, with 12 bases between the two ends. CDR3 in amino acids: CASSPDRNSGNTIYF. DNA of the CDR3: TGTGCCAGTAGCCCGGACAGAAACTCTGGAAACACCATATATTTT.

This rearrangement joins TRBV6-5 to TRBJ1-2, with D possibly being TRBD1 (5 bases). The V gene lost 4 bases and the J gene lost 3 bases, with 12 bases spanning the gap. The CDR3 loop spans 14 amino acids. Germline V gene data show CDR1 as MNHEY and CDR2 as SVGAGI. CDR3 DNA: TGTGCCAGCAGTTGGGGGGGTCTTGACTATGGCTACACCTTC. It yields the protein CASSWGGLDYGYTF.

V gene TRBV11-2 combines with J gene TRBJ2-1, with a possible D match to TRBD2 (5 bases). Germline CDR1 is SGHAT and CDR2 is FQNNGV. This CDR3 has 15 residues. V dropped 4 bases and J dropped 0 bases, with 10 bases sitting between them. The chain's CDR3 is CASSYNEGSYNEQFF. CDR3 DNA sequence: TGTGCCAGCAGCTATAATGAGGGCTCCTACAATGAGCAGTTCTTC.

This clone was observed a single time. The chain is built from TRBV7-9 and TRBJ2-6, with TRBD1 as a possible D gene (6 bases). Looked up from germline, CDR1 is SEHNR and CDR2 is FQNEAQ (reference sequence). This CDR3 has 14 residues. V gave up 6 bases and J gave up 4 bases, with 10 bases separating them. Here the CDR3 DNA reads TGTGCCAGCAGGTCAGGGGTCGGGGCCAACGTCCTGACTTTC. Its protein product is CASRSGVGANVLTF.

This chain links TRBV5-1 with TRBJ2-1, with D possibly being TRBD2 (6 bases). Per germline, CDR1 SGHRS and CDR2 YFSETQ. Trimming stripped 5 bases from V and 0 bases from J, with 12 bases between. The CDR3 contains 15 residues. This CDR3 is CASRLGGGSYNEQFF. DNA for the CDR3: TGCGCCAGCAGACTCGGGGGTGGCTCCTACAATGAGCAGTTCTTC.

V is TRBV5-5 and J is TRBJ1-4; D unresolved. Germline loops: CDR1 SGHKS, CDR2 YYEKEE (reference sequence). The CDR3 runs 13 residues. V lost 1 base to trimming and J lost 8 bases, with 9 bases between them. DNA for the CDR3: TGTGCCAGCAGCTTGCAGGCGGGGGAAAAACTGTTTTTT. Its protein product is CASSLQAGEKLFF.

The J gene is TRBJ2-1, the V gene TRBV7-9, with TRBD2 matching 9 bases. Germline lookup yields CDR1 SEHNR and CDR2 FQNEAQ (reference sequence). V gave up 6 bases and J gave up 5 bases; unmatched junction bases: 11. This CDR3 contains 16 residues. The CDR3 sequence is CASSIIAGAEDNEQFF. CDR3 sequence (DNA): TGTGCCAGCAGTATCATAGCGGGGGCCGAAGACAATGAGCAGTTCTTC. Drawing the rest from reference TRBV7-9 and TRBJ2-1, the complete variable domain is DTGVSQNPRHKITKRGQNVTFRCDPISEHNRLYWYRQTLGQGPEFLTYFQNEAQLEKSRLLSDRFSAERPKGSFSTLEIQRTEQGDSAMYLCASSIIAGAEDNEQFFGPGTRLTVL.

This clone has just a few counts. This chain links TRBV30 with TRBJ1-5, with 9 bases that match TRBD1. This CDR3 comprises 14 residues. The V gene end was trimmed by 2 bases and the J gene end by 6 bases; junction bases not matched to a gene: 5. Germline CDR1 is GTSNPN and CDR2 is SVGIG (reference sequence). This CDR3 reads CAWSQGQGVQPQHF. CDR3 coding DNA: TGTGCCTGGAGTCAGGGACAGGGAGTTCAGCCCCAGCATTTT.

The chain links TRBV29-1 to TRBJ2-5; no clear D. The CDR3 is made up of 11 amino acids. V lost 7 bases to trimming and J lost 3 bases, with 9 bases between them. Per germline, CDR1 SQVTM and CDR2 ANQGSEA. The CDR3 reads CSAQKKETQYF. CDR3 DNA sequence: TGCAGCGCTCAGAAGAAAGAGACCCAGTACTTC.

The CDR3 coding sequence is TGTGCCTGCCCCGGGCAGGGCCCCTACGAGCAGTACTTC. The encoded protein is CACPGQGPYEQYF. The chain links TRBV30 to TRBJ2-7; D may be TRBD1 (5 bases). The germline V and J ends were trimmed by 6 bases and 2 bases, with 14 bases remaining between them. This CDR3 contains 13 residues. Per germline, CDR1 GTSNPN and CDR2 SVGIG (reference sequence).

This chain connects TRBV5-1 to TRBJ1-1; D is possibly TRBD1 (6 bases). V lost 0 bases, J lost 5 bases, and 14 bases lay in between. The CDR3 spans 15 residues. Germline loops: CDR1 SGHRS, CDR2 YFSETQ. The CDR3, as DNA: TGCGCCAGCAGCTTGGCGGGGGGGCAGGTTACTGAAGCTTTCTTT. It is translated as CASSLAGGQVTEAFF.

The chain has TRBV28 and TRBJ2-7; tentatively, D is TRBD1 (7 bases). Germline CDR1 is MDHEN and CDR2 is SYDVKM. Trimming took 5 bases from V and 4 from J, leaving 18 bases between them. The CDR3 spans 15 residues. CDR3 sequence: CASSTPRDRLYEQYF. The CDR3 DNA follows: TGTGCCAGCAGTACCCCGCGGGACAGACTATACGAGCAGTACTTC.

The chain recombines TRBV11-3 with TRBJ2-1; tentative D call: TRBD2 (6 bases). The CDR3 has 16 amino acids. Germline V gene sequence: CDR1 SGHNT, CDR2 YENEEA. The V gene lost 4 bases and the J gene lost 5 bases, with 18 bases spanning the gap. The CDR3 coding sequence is TGTGCCAGCAGCTCCCTGGAGGGCAGGATGGACAATGAGCAGTTCTTC. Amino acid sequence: CASSSLEGRMDNEQFF.

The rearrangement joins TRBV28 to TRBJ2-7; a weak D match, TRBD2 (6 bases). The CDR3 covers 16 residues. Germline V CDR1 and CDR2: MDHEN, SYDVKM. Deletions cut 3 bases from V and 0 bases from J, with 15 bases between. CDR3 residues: CASSLGPWGGSYEQYF. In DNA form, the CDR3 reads TGTGCCAGCAGTTTGGGGCCCTGGGGAGGCTCCTACGAGCAGTACTTC.

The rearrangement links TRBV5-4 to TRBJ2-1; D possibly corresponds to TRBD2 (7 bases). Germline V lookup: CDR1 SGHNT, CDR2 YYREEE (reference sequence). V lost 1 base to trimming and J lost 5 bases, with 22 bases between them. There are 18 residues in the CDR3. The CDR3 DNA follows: TGTGCCAGCAGCTTGTCCCCAGTGGCGGGGGCCTTGGACAATGAGCAGTTCTTC. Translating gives CASSLSPVAGALDNEQFF.

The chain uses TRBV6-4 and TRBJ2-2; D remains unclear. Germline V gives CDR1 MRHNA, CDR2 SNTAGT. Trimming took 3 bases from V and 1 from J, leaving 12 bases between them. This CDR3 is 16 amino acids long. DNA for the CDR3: TGTGCCAGCAGTGAAAGAGAGGTGCTGAACACCGGGGAGCTGTTTTTT. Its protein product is CASSEREVLNTGELFF.

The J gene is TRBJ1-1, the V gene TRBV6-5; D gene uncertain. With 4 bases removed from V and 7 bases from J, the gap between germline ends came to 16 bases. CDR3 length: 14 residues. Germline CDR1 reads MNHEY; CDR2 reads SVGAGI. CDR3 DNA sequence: TGTGCCAGCAGTTCCGAATTCACTACCGGTGAAGCTTTCTTT. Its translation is CASSSEFTTGEAFF.

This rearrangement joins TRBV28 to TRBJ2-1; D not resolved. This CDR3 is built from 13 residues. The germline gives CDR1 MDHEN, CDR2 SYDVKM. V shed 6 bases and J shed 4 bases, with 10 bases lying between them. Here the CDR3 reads CASRRSAYNEQFF. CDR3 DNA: TGTGCCAGCAGACGAAGCGCGTACAATGAGCAGTTCTTC. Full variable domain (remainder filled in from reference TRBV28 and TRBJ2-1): DVKVTQSSRYLVKRTGEKVFLECVQDMDHENMFWYRQDPGLGLRLIYFSYDVKMKEKGDIPEGYSVSREKKERFSLILESASTNQTSMYLCASRRSAYNEQFFGPGTRLTVL.

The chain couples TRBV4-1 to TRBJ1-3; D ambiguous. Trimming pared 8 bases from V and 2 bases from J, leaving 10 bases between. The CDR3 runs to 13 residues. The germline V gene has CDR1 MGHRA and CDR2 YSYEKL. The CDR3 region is CASSLSAGNTIYF. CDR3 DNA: TGCGCCAGCTCCTTGTCGGCTGGAAACACCATATATTTT.